Below, 26 T cell receptor beta chains from the same sample are listed, as sequenced in a study of Ad26.COV2.S vaccination and SARS-CoV-2 variants. Treatment reported: roughly 20 received Ad26.COV2.S at low or high dose, single or two shots; about 5 received placebo; per-sample allocation not given. The investigators took samples on day 63 after the first vaccine or placebo injection. The table came from immunoSEQ multiplex PCR; TCRdb's copy has only in-frame clones and leaves some out. Among about 350,000 clones listed, around 83% were seen once. The input for sequencing was peripheral blood, taken in a trial of Ad26.COV2.S vaccine versus placebo. The receptors come from a person aged 18-65 years who received the Ad26.COV2.S COVID-19 vaccine or a placebo.

The chain has TRBV19 and TRBJ1-4, with no clear D. The CDR3 sequence is 14 residues long. Germline CDR1 LNHDA, CDR2 SQIVND (reference sequence). V was pared by 3 bases and J by 13 bases, with 18 bases between. This chain's CDR3 is CASSISGRNKGLFF. CDR3 coding DNA: TGTGCCAGTAGTATTAGTGGGCGAAACAAAGGACTGTTTTTT.

CDR3 sequence reads: CASSIRDRGDNEQFF. The CDR3 DNA reads as TGTGCCAGTAGTATCCGGGACAGGGGGGATAATGAGCAGTTCTTC. The chain employs TRBV19 and TRBJ2-1; 11 nucleotides agree with TRBD1. This CDR3 has 15 residues. V lost 3 bases to trimming and J lost 7 bases; unmatched junction nucleotides: 5. Per germline, CDR1 LNHDA and CDR2 SQIVND (reference sequence).

The table lists this clone with a count of one. The rearrangement links TRBV6-5 to TRBJ2-7; no reliable D call. The CDR3 consists of 13 residues. The V gene's germline CDR1 is MNHEY and CDR2 SVGAGI. Between the trimmed V and J ends, which lost 6 bases and 6 bases, there was a span of 15 bases. CDR3 sequence: CASSSLLGFEQYF. CDR3 sequence (DNA): TGTGCCAGCAGCTCTCTTTTGGGCTTCGAGCAGTACTTC.

This clone was detected once. The chain joins TRBV11-2 to TRBJ1-4; D remains ambiguous. From germline, CDR1 is SGHAT and CDR2 FQNNGV. This CDR3 is 15 amino acids long. The germline V and J ends were trimmed by 5 bases and 7 bases, with 17 bases remaining between them. CDR3 protein: CASSPLSGVGEKLFF. DNA for the CDR3: TGTGCCAGCAGCCCCCTTTCCGGGGTGGGTGAAAAACTGTTTTTT.

The chain joins TRBV7-9 to TRBJ2-2; no definite D call. Trimming took 5 bases from V and 5 from J, leaving 9 bases between them. Germline loops: CDR1 SEHNR, CDR2 FQNEAQ (reference sequence). This CDR3 has 13 residues. The CDR3 is CASSATETGELFF. DNA of the CDR3: TGTGCCAGCAGCGCCACAGAGACCGGGGAGCTGTTTTTT.

The chain couples TRBV2 to TRBJ1-1; D is ambiguous. Germline loops: CDR1 SNHLY, CDR2 FYNNEI. V was pared by 10 bases and J by 0 bases, with 9 bases between. The CDR3 loop spans 12 amino acids. This CDR3 is CATSTLNTEAFF. CDR3 in DNA: TGTGCCACGTCGACCTTGAACACTGAAGCTTTCTTT.

The rearrangement joins TRBV25-1 to TRBJ1-2; D is ambiguous. The germline V gene encodes CDR1 MGHDK and CDR2 SYGVNS. Deletions cut 3 bases from V and 3 bases from J, with 11 bases between. The CDR3 sequence is 14 residues long. For the CDR3, the DNA is TGTGCCAGCAGTGATCCCTCGTTGGACTATGGCTACACCTTC. This encodes CASSDPSLDYGYTF.

The V gene is TRBV30, the J gene TRBJ1-5, with no clear D. CDR1 and CDR2 (germline): GTSNPN, SVGIG (reference sequence). V was cut by 2 bases and J by 3 bases, with 8 bases left in between. The CDR3 has 13 residues. CDR3 residues: CAWSWSINQPQHF. The CDR3 bases are TGTGCCTGGAGTTGGTCCATCAATCAGCCCCAGCATTTT. The complete variable domain, with remaining parts taken from reference TRBV30 and TRBJ1-5, reads SQTIHQWPATLVQPVGSPLSLECTVEGTSNPNLYWYRQAAGRGLQLLFYSVGIGQISSEVPQNLSASRPQDRQFILSSKKLLLSDSGFYLCAWSWSINQPQHFGDGTRLSIL.

The chain couples TRBV15 to TRBJ2-7; D remains ambiguous. The CDR3 has 14 residues. Trimming removed 0 bases from V and 5 bases from J, with 11 bases in between. CDR1 is LNHNV, CDR2 YYDKDF, per germline (reference sequence). CDR3 bases: TGTGCCACCAGCAGAGATCCCATCGGCAACGAGCAGTACTTC. Translating gives CATSRDPIGNEQYF.

This sequence joins TRBV19 and TRBJ2-3; D remains unclear. The CDR3 is made up of 15 amino acids. The germline V gene encodes CDR1 LNHDA and CDR2 SQIVND (reference sequence). Trimming took off 4 bases at V and 0 bases at J, with 11 bases between the two ends. CDR3 in amino acids: CASSTHAGSTDTQYF. The CDR3 DNA reads TGTGCCAGTAGTACTCATGCCGGGAGCACAGATACGCAGTATTTT.

CDR3 protein: CASSLTQGHEQYF. In DNA form, the CDR3 reads TGTGCCAGCAGCTTGACCCAGGGCCACGAGCAGTACTTC. The chain is built from TRBV5-6 and TRBJ2-7, with a tentative D call TRBD1 (5 bases). Trimming removed 1 base at V and 5 bases at J, with 10 bases between. The CDR3 has 13 residues. From germline, CDR1 is SGHDT and CDR2 YYEEEE.

The chain has TRBV2 and TRBJ2-5; the D gene is possibly TRBD1 (5 bases). The CDR3 contains 14 residues. V lost 10 bases and J 4 bases, leaving 19 bases between the germline ends. Germline assignment: CDR1 SNHLY and CDR2 FYNNEI. Written as DNA, the CDR3 is TGTGCCACTCAAGATCCAGGGTCACGAGAGACCCAGTACTTC. This translates into CATQDPGSRETQYF.

The chain uses TRBV27 and TRBJ1-5; a possible D gene is TRBD1 (6 bases). CDR1 is MNHEY and CDR2 is SMNVEV in the germline V gene (reference sequence). This CDR3 is built from 17 residues. The ends were cut back, 1 base at V and 3 bases at J, with 16 bases in the middle. CDR3 loop: CASSLFFAGEANQPQHF. The CDR3 DNA reads as TGTGCCAGCAGTTTATTTTTTGCAGGGGAGGCCAATCAGCCCCAGCATTTT.

The V gene is TRBV4-3, the J gene TRBJ1-6; possibly TRBD1 for D (5 bases). V shed 0 bases and J shed 6 bases, with 12 bases lying between them. Germline CDR1 is LGHNA and CDR2 is YSLEER. This CDR3 spans 16 amino acids. CDR3 nucleotides: TGCGCCAGCAGCCAAGAGTGGTGGGGGGTTAATTCACCCCTCCACTTT. Translating it yields CASSQEWWGVNSPLHF.

This chain joins TRBV4-1 and TRBJ2-1; the match to TRBD2 covers 8 bases. Germline V gene data show CDR1 as MGHRA and CDR2 as YSYEKL. V shed 1 base, J shed 9 bases, and the junction held 11 bases outside the gene matches. The CDR3 runs to 16 residues. In DNA form, the CDR3 reads TGCGCCAGCAGCCAAGGGGGACGGGGGGGCCGGCGTGAGCAGTTCTTC. It specifies CASSQGGRGGRREQFF.

The chain carries TRBV2 and TRBJ2-1; 8 positions match TRBD2. Germline V gene data show CDR1 as SNHLY and CDR2 as FYNNEI. V shed 7 bases and J 4 bases; nucleotides not matched to a gene: 12. The CDR3 loop spans 16 amino acids. In DNA, the CDR3 is TGTGCCAGCATCGCAAAGCCGGGACTAGTTTACAATGAGCAGTTCTTC. Its protein is CASIAKPGLVYNEQFF.

This clone appeared once. The CDR3 nucleotides are TGTGCCAGCAGGGCCAGGGGATATGGCTACACCTTC. Its protein is CASRARGYGYTF. V gene TRBV12-3 or TRBV12-4 combines with J gene TRBJ1-2; D is perhaps TRBD1 (6 bases). The CDR3 totals 12 residues. Trimming pared 6 bases from V and 5 bases from J, leaving 10 bases between.

The J gene is TRBJ2-2, the V gene TRBV10-3; D perhaps matches TRBD1 (6 bases). This CDR3 has 11 amino acids. The V end lost 8 bases, the J end lost 6 bases, and 7 bases lay between the germline ends. Germline CDR1 and CDR2: ENHRY and SYGVKD. This chain's CDR3 is CAIAGAGELFF. The DNA for the CDR3 is TGTGCCATCGCAGGGGCCGGGGAGCTGTTTTTT.

This clone was found once. The rearrangement joins TRBV5-1 to TRBJ2-3; the D call may be TRBD1 or TRBD2 (5 bases each). The CDR3 spans 14 residues. CDR1 and CDR2 (germline): SGHRS, YFSETQ. Trimming took off 1 base at V and 1 base at J, with 7 bases between the two ends. CDR3 sequence reads: CASSLLGGTDTQYF. The CDR3 DNA is TGCGCCAGCAGCTTGTTGGGGGGCACAGATACGCAGTATTTT.

The chain joins TRBV3-1 (or the pseudogene TRBV3-2) to TRBJ2-7; D is perhaps TRBD2 (6 bases). The CDR3 covers 13 residues. Trimming removed 1 base at V and 6 bases at J, with 10 bases between. Per germline, CDR1 LGHDT and CDR2 YNNKEL (reference sequence). The CDR3 region has the DNA TGTGCCAGCAGCCAAGCTGGCGGGGTCGAGCAGTACTTC. It encodes CASSQAGGVEQYF.

The chain combines TRBV4-3 with TRBJ1-1; the D gene is possibly TRBD1 (5 bases). The CDR3 has 14 amino acids. Germline CDR1 and CDR2: LGHNA and YSLEER. V lost 1 base and J lost 5, with 11 bases in between. As DNA, the CDR3 is TGCGCCAGCAGCCAAGGTGGGGGTTGGACTGAAGCTTTCTTT. Translating gives CASSQGGGWTEAFF.

The chain joins TRBV19 to TRBJ2-5; maybe TRBD1 (6 bases). The V gene lost 2 bases and the J gene lost 5 bases, with 15 bases spanning the gap. CDR3 length equals 15 residues. CDR1 is LNHDA and CDR2 is SQIVND in the germline V gene (reference sequence). The CDR3 here is CASSIYSQGTETQYF. The CDR3 DNA is TGTGCCAGTAGTATATATTCCCAGGGGACGGAGACCCAGTACTTC.

This chain joins TRBV7-9 and TRBJ1-4; unclear D gene. Germline lookup yields CDR1 SEHNR and CDR2 FQNEAQ (reference sequence). V was clipped by 6 bases and J by 4 bases, with 3 bases between them. The CDR3 is 11 residues long. The CDR3 DNA sequence: TGTGCCAGCAGGATTAATGAAAAACTGTTTTTT. Protein product: CASRINEKLFF. The whole variable domain, filled in from reference TRBV7-9 and TRBJ1-4, reads DTGVSQNPRHKITKRGQNVTFRCDPISEHNRLYWYRQTLGQGPEFLTYFQNEAQLEKSRLLSDRFSAERPKGSFSTLEIQRTEQGDSAMYLCASRINEKLFFGSGTQLSVL.

The V and J genes are TRBV18 and TRBJ2-7, with 7 bases aligning to TRBD1. J gave up 1 base and V 0 bases, and 3 bases lay outside the gene matches. CDR3 size: 15 residues. Germline CDR1 KGHSH, CDR2 LQKENI. DNA of the CDR3: TGTGCCAGCTCACCACCGGCAGGGGGATCCTACGAGCAGTACTTC. Amino acids: CASSPPAGGSYEQYF.

The chain is built from TRBV5-1 and TRBJ1-1, with D perhaps TRBD1 (6 bases). The CDR3 is made up of 15 amino acids. Trimming removed 0 bases at V and 2 bases at J, with 11 bases between. Germline values: CDR1 SGHRS, CDR2 YFSETQ. For the CDR3, the DNA is TGCGCCAGCAGCTTGGAACAGGGCCTAAACACTGAAGCTTTCTTT. Protein: CASSLEQGLNTEAFF.

This chain connects TRBV10-2 to TRBJ2-7; TRBD2 aligns across 7 bases. The germline V gene has CDR1 WSHSY and CDR2 SAAADI. This CDR3 spans 16 amino acids. V lost 3 bases and J lost 2; bases outside the gene matches: 10. CDR3: CASSDPWGRGPYEQYF. CDR3 sequence (DNA): TGCGCCAGCAGTGACCCCTGGGGGAGGGGTCCCTACGAGCAGTACTTC.